The rows below give T cell receptor beta chains drawn from one sample of a study of post-analysis software for immune sequencing data. TCRdb reprocessed the PCR reads via MiXCR and lists one record per CDR3 protein. Of about 540,000 distinct CDR3 sequences detected, under 40% appear once; the ten largest clones hold around 6.1%. Source material: blood. Receptor source: a girl under 18 with multiple sclerosis. The CDR3 runs from the conserved cysteine through the conserved F or W. A D gene is named only where the DNA matches it firmly. A clone size is listed for some rows: how often the clone was seen (once, few, many), or a class if it is expanded.

J,size,V,D,CDR3,DNA
TRBJ1-4,-,TRBV20-1,-,CSARDGSTIGEKLFF,TGCAGTGCTAGAGATGGGTCCACAATAGGAGAAAAACTGTTTTTT
TRBJ1-2,-,TRBV4-1,-,CASSQGSPLSIGYTF,TGCGCCAGCAGCCAAGGTTCCCCACTTTCGATCGGCTACACCTTC
TRBJ2-4,few,TRBV9,TRBD1,CASSAAQGNIQYF,TGTGCCAGCAGCGCAGCACAGGGGAACATTCAGTACTTC
TRBJ2-1,few,TRBV4-1,-,CASSQEGSLDPYNEQFF,TGCGCCAGCAGCCAAGAGGGTTCCCTCGACCCCTACAATGAGCAGTTCTTC
TRBJ1-5,few,TRBV20-1,TRBD1,CSASGGTGTYSNQPQHF,TGCAGTGCTAGTGGGGGGACAGGCACTTATAGCAATCAGCCCCAGCATTTT
TRBJ2-3,-,TRBV29-1,-,CSVQGGLNTDTQYF,TGCAGCGTTCAGGGGGGACTTAACACAGATACGCAGTATTTT
TRBJ1-2,-,TRBV6-5,-,CASRRADNYGYTF,TGTGCCAGCCGGAGAGCCGACAACTATGGCTACACCTTC
TRBJ2-1,-,TRBV4-1,TRBD2,CASRQPGLASYNEQFF,TGCGCCAGCAGACAACCGGGACTAGCGTCCTACAATGAGCAGTTCTTC
TRBJ2-1,-,TRBV20-1,-,CSARDAGTPYNEQFF,TGCAGTGCTAGAGATGCGGGGACACCTTACAATGAGCAGTTCTTC
TRBJ2-5,few,TRBV20-1,TRBD2,CSASPNLGLAHQETQYF,TGCAGTGCTAGCCCCAACCTAGGACTAGCGCACCAAGAGACCCAGTACTTC
TRBJ2-7,-,TRBV5-6,-,CASSPTGTAGYEQYF,TGTGCCAGCAGCCCAACCGGGACAGCGGGCTACGAGCAGTACTTC
TRBJ2-7,-,TRBV7-3,TRBD2,CASSLTAATSGVHNEQYF,TGTGCCAGCAGCTTAACGGCTGCTACTAGCGGGGTTCACAATGAGCAGTACTTC
TRBJ2-1,-,TRBV5-6,TRBD1,CASSSGGKLVYNEQFF,TGTGCCAGCAGCTCAGGGGGCAAGCTAGTTTACAATGAGCAGTTCTTC
TRBJ1-5,-,TRBV5-5,-,CASSFGQLNQPQHF,TGTGCCAGCAGCTTCGGACAGCTCAATCAGCCCCAGCATTTT
TRBJ1-1,-,TRBV20-1,TRBD1,CSARVAKQGADTEAFF,TGCAGTGCTAGAGTGGCCAAACAGGGGGCAGACACTGAAGCTTTCTTT
TRBJ1-4,-,TRBV18,-,CASSSDLNEKLFF,TGTGCCAGCTCATCCGATCTTAATGAAAAACTATTTTTT
TRBJ2-1,-,TRBV3-1,TRBD2,CASSYLGTSGNEQFF,TGTGCCAGCAGCTACCTAGGGACTAGCGGAAATGAGCAGTTCTTC
TRBJ2-5,-,TRBV20-1,-,CSARDLAGWETQYF,TGCAGTGCTAGAGATCTGGCGGGTTGGGAGACCCAGTACTTC
TRBJ1-1,-,TRBV6-5,-,CASSRTEDTEAFF,TGTGCCAGCAGTCGGACAGAGGATACTGAAGCTTTCTTT
TRBJ2-5,-,TRBV5-1,-,CASSPATGLQETQYF,TGCGCCAGCAGCCCGGCGACAGGCCTCCAAGAGACCCAGTACTTC
TRBJ1-1,-,TRBV18,-,CASSPQWNTEAFF,TGTGCCAGCTCACCACAGTGGAACACTGAAGCTTTCTTT
TRBJ1-1,few,TRBV11-2,-,CASSSGYTEAFF,TGTGCCAGCAGCTCAGGGTACACTGAAGCTTTCTTT
TRBJ2-3,-,TRBV4-1,-,CASSQVVRTPPDTQYF,TGCGCCAGCAGCCAAGTGGTGAGGACTCCGCCAGATACGCAGTATTTT
TRBJ2-3,-,TRBV10-2,TRBD1,CASRDITGTEGTDTQYF,TGCGCCAGCAGGGACATCACCGGGACAGAGGGGACAGATACGCAGTATTTT
TRBJ2-5,few,TRBV7-9,-,CASSSGEVRRETQYF,TGTGCCAGCAGCTCAGGGGAAGTAAGGAGGGAGACCCAGTACTTC
TRBJ2-2,-,TRBV2,-,CASSDPRVANTGELFF,TGTGCCAGCAGTGATCCCAGGGTCGCGAACACCGGGGAGCTGTTTTTT
TRBJ1-2,-,TRBV25-1,-,CASRSFGARHGYTF,TGTGCCAGCAGGAGTTTTGGGGCCCGGCATGGCTACACCTTC
TRBJ2-1,many,TRBV6-5,-,CASSSLEGGPYNEQFF,TGTGCCAGCAGTTCCTTGGAGGGGGGGCCCTACAATGAGCAGTTCTTC
TRBJ2-5,few,TRBV20-1,-,CSAPDTGAQETQYF,TGCAGTGCACCCGATACAGGCGCTCAAGAGACCCAGTACTTC